This TCR beta chain was captured by sequencing in a study of blood T cell repertoires in COVID-19. Turning to the study itself: Samples representing acute and convalescent COVID-19 were sourced from the United States, Italy and Spain. PBMCs, B-cell-depleted T cells, or T cells were the source of the cDNA or gDNA that made up the material.

Germline V lookup: CDR1 MNHEY, CDR2 SMNVEV (reference sequence). There are 15 residues in the CDR3. The V end was cut by 3 bases, the J end by 3 bases, with 12 bases between. Participant ages covered about 18 to 100 years across about two dozen US areas. Shortly before study entry, within 2 weeks, exposed participants had met a COVID-19 case. Sequenced by immunoSEQ multiplex PCR; TCRdb stores in-frame clones only, minus some. This table holds about 320,000 clones, 85% to 95% found once. Sequencing used PBMCs or T cells enriched from blood (not recorded which). J is TRBJ1-5 and V is TRBV27, with D perhaps TRBD1 (5 bases). This sequence originates from a young woman who had been exposed to COVID-19. The CDR3: CASSFGGFLNQPQHF. As DNA, the CDR3 is TGTGCCAGCAGTTTTGGGGGGTTTCTCAATCAGCCCCAGCATTTT.